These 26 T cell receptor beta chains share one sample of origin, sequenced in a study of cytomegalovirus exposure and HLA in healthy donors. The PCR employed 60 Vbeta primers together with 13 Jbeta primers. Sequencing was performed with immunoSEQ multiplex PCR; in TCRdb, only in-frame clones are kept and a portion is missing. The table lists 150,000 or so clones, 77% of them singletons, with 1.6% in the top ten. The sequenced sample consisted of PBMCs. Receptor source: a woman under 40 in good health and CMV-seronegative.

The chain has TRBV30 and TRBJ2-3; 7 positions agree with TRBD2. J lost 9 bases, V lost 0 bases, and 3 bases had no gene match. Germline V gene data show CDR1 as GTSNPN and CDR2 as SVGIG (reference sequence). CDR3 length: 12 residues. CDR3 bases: TGTGCCTGGAGTGTAGAAGCGGGAACGCAGTATTTT. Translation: CAWSVEAGTQYF.

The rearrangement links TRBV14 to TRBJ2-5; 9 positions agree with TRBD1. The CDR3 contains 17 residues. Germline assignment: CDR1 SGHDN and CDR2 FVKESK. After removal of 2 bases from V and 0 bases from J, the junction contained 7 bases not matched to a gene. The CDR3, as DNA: TGTGCCAGCAGCCAACTCAGACAGGGGGTTAACCAAGAGACCCAGTACTTC. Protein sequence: CASSQLRQGVNQETQYF.

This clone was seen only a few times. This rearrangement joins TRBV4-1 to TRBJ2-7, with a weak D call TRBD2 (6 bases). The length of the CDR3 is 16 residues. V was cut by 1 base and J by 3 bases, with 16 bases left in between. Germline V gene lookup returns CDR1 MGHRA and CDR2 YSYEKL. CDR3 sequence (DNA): TGCGCCAGCAGCCAAGTAGGTCAGGGACTTAGCTACGAGCAGTACTTC. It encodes CASSQVGQGLSYEQYF.

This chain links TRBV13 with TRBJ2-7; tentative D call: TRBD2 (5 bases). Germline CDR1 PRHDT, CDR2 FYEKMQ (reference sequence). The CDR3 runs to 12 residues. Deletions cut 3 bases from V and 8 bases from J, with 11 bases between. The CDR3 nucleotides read TGTGCCAGCAGCTTGGCCGGGATGAAGCAGTACTTC. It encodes CASSLAGMKQYF. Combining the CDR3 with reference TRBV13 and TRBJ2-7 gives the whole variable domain AAGVIQSPRHLIKEKRETATLKCYPIPRHDTVYWYQQGPGQDPQFLISFYEKMQSDKGSIPDRFSAQQFSDYHSELNMSSLELGDSALYFCASSLAGMKQYFGPGTRLTVT.

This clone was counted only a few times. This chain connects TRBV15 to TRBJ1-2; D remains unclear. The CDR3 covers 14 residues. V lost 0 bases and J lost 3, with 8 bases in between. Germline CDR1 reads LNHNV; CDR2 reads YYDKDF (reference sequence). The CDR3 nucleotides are TGTGCCACCAGCAGAGATCTTGGAGACTATGGCTACACCTTC. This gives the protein CATSRDLGDYGYTF.

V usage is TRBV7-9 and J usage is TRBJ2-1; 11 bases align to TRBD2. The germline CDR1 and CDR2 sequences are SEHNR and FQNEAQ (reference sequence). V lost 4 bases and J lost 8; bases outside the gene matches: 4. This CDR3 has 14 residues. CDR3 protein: CASSSSGGLDEQFF. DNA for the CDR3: TGTGCCAGCAGCTCTAGCGGGGGGCTCGATGAGCAGTTCTTC.

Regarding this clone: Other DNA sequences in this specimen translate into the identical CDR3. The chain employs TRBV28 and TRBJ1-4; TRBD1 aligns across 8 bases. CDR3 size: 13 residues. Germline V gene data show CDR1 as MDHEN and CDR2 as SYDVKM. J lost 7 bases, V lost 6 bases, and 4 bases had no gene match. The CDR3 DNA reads TGTGCCAGCAGATCGACAGGGGTTGAAAAACTGTTTTTT. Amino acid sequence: CASRSTGVEKLFF. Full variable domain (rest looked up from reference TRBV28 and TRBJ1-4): DVKVTQSSRYLVKRTGEKVFLECVQDMDHENMFWYRQDPGLGLRLIYFSYDVKMKEKGDIPEGYSVSREKKERFSLILESASTNQTSMYLCASRSTGVEKLFFGSGTQLSVL.

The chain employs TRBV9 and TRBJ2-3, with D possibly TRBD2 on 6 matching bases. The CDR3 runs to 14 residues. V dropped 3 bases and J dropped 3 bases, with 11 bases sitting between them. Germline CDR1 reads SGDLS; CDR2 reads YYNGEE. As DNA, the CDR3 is TGTGCCAGCAGCGCAAGAGGACTAACAGATACGCAGTATTTT. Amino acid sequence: CASSARGLTDTQYF.

Here the CDR3 reads CASSPTSYEQYF. In DNA, the CDR3 is TGTGCCAGCAGCCCGACTAGCTACGAGCAGTACTTC. The chain employs TRBV7-9 and TRBJ2-7; tentatively, D is TRBD2 (6 bases). Germline values: CDR1 SEHNR, CDR2 FQNEAQ (reference sequence). V lost 5 bases, J lost 3 bases, and 8 bases lay in between. The CDR3 has 12 residues.

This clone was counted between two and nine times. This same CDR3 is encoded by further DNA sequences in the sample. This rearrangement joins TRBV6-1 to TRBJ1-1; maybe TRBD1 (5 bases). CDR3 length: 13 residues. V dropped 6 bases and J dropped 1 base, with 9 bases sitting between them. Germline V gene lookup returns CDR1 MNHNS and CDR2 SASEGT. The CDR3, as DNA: TGTGCCAGCAGCGAAACAGGGAACACTGAAGCTTTCTTT. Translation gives CASSETGNTEAFF.

In DNA, the CDR3 is TGTGCCGCGGGGGGTGAGGTGACTGAAGCTTTCTTT. Its translation: CAAGGEVTEAFF. This rearrangement joins TRBV2 to TRBJ1-1; D may be TRBD1 (5 bases). Germline values: CDR1 SNHLY, CDR2 FYNNEI. The CDR3 runs to 12 residues. Deletions cut 11 bases from V and 5 bases from J, with 15 bases between.

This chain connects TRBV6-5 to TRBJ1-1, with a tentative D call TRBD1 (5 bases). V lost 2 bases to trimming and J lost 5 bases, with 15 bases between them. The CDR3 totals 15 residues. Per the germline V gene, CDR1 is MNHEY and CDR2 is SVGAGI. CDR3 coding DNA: TGTGCCAGCAGTTACCCCTCGGCAGGGCGGACTGAAGCTTTCTTT. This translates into CASSYPSAGRTEAFF.

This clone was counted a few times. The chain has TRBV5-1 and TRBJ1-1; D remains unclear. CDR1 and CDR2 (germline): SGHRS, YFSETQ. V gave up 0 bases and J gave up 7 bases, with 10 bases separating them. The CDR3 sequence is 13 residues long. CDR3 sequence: CASSLERGYEAFF. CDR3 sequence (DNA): TGCGCCAGCAGCTTGGAACGGGGATATGAAGCTTTCTTT.

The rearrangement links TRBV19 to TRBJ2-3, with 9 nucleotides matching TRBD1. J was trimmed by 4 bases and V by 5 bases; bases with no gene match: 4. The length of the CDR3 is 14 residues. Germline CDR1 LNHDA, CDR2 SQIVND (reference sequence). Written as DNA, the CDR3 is TGTGCCAGTAGTGCCCGACAGGGGGCAGATACGCAGTATTTT. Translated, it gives CASSARQGADTQYF. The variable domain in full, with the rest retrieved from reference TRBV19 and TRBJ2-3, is DGGITQSPKYLFRKEGQNVTLSCEQNLNHDAMYWYRQDPGQGLRLIYYSQIVNDFQKGDIAEGYSVSREKKESFPLTVTSAQKNPTAFYLCASSARQGADTQYFGPGTRLTVL.

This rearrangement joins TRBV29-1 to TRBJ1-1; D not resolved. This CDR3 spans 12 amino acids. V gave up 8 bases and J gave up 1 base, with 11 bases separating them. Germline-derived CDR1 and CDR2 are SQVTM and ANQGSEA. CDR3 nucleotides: TGCAGCTTCAGGCGACAGAACACTGAAGCTTTCTTT. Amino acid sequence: CSFRRQNTEAFF.

The CDR3 DNA is TGTGCCAGCAGCCCACTAGCTTCCGATACGCAGTATTTT. It yields the protein CASSPLASDTQYF. The V and J genes are TRBV7-9 and TRBJ2-3; D possibly corresponds to TRBD2 (6 bases). Trimming shortened V by 5 bases and J by 6 bases, and 12 bases separated the two germline ends. The CDR3 runs to 13 residues. Germline loops: CDR1 SEHNR, CDR2 FQNEAQ (reference sequence).

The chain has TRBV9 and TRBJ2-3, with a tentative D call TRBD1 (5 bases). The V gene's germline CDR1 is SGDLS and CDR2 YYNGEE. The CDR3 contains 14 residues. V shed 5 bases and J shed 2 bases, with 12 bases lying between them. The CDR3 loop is CASRPDRHTDTQYF. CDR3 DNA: TGTGCCAGCAGACCTGACAGACACACAGATACGCAGTATTTT.

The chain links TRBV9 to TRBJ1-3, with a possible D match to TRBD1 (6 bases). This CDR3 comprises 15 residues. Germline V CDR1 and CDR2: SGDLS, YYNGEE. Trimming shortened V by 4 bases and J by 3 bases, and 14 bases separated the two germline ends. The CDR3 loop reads CASSPHRENGNTIYF. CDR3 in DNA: TGTGCCAGCAGCCCCCACAGGGAGAATGGAAACACCATATATTTT. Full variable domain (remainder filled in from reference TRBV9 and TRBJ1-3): DSGVTQTPKHLITATGQRVTLRCSPRSGDLSVYWYQQSLDQGLQFLIQYYNGEERAKGNILERFSAQQFPDLHSELNLSSLELGDSALYFCASSPHRENGNTIYFGEGSWLTVV.

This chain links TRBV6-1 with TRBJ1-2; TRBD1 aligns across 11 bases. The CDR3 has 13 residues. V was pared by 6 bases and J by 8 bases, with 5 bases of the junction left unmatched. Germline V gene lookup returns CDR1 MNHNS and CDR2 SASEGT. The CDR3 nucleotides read TGTGCCAGCAGCGGACAGGGGGCGGGAGGCTACACCTTC. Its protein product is CASSGQGAGGYTF.

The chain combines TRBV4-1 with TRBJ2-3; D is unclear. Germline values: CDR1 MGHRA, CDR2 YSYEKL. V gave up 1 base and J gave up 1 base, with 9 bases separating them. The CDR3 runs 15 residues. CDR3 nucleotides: TGCGCCAGCAGCCAAGTTGGCTTGGGCACAGATACGCAGTATTTT. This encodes CASSQVGLGTDTQYF.

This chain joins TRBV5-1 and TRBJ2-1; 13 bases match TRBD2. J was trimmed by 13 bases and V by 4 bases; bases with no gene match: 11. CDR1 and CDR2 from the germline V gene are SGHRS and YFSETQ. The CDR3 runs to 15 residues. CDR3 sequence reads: CASSPGTSGTVGQFF. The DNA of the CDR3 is TGCGCCAGCAGCCCGGGGACTAGCGGGACGGTAGGACAGTTCTTC.

The CDR3 coding sequence is TGTGCCAGCAGTACCGGGACAGGGAGTCGCGAGCAGTACTTC. Its translation: CASSTGTGSREQYF. V usage is TRBV2 and J usage is TRBJ2-7; the match to TRBD1 covers 9 bases. CDR3 size: 14 residues. The V gene's germline CDR1 is SNHLY and CDR2 FYNNEI. V was clipped by 5 bases and J by 6 bases; unmatched bases: 8.

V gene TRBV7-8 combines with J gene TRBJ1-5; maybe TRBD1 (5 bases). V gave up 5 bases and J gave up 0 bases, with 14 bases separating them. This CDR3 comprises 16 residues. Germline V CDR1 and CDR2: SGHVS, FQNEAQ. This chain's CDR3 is CASSPNGAVSNQPQHF. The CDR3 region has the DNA TGTGCCAGCAGCCCTAATGGGGCGGTTAGCAATCAGCCCCAGCATTTT.

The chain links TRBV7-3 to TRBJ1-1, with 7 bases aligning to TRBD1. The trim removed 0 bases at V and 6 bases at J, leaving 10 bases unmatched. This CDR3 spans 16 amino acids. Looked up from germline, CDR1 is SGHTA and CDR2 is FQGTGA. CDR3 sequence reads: CASSLTPGQRKSEAFF. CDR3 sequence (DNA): TGTGCCAGCAGCTTAACCCCGGGACAGCGAAAGTCTGAAGCTTTCTTT.

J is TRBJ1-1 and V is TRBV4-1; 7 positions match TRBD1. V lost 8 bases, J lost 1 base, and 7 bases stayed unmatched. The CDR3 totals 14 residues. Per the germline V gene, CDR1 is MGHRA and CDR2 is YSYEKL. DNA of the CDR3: TGCGCCAGCGGGCGACAGGGAACGAACACTGAAGCTTTCTTT. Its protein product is CASGRQGTNTEAFF.

Here the CDR3 DNA reads TGTGCCAGCAGCCTAGGGACTAGCCTATCCTACGAGCAGTACTTC. Amino acid sequence: CASSLGTSLSYEQYF. The chain has TRBV7-9 and TRBJ2-7; 9 bases are shared with TRBD2. Germline lookup yields CDR1 SEHNR and CDR2 FQNEAQ (reference sequence). V shed 5 bases, J shed 1 base, and the junction held 6 bases outside the gene matches. This CDR3 is built from 15 residues.